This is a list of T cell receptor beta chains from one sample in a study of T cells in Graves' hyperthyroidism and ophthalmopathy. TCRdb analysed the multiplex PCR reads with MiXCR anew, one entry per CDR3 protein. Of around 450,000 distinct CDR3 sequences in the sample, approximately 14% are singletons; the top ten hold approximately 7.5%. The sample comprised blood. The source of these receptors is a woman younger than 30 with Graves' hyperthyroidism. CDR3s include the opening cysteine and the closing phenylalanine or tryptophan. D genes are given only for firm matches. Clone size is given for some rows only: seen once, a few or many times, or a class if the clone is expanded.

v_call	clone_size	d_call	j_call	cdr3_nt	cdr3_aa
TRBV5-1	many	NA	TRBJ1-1	TGCGCCAGCAGCTTTGCACCCTCGAACACTGAAGCTTTCTTT	CASSFAPSNTEAFF
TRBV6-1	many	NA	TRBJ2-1	TGTGCCAGCAGCGAGCAGTTCTTC	CASSEQFF
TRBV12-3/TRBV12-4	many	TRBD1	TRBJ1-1	TGTGCCAGCAGTTTTTCTGGACAGGGGAACACTGAAGCTTTCTTT	CASSFSGQGNTEAFF
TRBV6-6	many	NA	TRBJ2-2	TGTGCCAGCAGTTACAGTCTCCTGAACACCGGGGAGCTGTTTTTT	CASSYSLLNTGELFF
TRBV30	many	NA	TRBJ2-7	TGTGCCTGGAGTTTGAAACAGTTCTACGAGCAGTACTTC	CAWSLKQFYEQYF
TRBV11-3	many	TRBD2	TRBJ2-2	TGTGCCAGCAGCTTAGTCATACTAGCGGGAAACACCGGGGAGCTGTTTTTT	CASSLVILAGNTGELFF
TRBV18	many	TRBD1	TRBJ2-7	TGTGCCAGCTCTCCACCGGGACAGGGGTCCTACGAGCAGTACTTC	CASSPPGQGSYEQYF
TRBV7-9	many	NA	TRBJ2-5	TGTGCCAGCAGCCGCACATGGGAGACCCAGTACTTC	CASSRTWETQYF
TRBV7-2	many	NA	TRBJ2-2	TGTGCCAGCAGGCCGGGGGTCGGCGGGGAGCTGTTTTTT	CASRPGVGGELFF
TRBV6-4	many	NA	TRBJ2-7	TGTGCCAGCAAGGTGTGGGGCCCCCGGGGCTACGAGCAGTACTTC	CASKVWGPRGYEQYF
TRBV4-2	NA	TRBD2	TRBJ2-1	TGTGCCAGCAGCCAAGGCGTCAGCGGGGGGGCGAATGAGCAGTTCTTC	CASSQGVSGGANEQFF
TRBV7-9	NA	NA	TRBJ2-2	TGTGCCAGCAGCTTAGCGTTGGGCCAAGCCGGCGGGGAGCTGTTTTTT	CASSLALGQAGGELFF
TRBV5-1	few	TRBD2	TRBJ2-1	TGCGCCAGCAGCTTGGCTAGCGGGAGTACTAATGAGCAGTTCTTC	CASSLASGSTNEQFF
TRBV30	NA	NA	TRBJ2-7	TGTGCCTGGACCCCTCCTTATCCGGGAGACCACGAGCAGTACTTC	CAWTPPYPGDHEQYF
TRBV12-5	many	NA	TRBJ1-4	TGTGCTAGTGGTTTTCGGACAACGAATGAAAAACTGTTTTTT	CASGFRTTNEKLFF
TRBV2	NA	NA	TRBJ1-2	TGTGCCAGCAGAAAAACTAACAGTCCCTATGGCTACACCTTC	CASRKTNSPYGYTF